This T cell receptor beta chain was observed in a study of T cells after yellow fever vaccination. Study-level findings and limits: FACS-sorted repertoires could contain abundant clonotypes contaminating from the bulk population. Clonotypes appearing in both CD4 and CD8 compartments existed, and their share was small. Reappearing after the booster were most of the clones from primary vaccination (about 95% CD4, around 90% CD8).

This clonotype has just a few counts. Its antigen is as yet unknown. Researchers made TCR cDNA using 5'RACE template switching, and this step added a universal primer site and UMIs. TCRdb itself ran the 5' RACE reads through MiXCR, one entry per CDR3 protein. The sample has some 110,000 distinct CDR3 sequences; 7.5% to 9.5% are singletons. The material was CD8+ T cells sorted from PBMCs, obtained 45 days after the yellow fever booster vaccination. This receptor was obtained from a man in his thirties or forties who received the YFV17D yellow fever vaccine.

CDR3: CASSPTGTDTQYF. In DNA form, the CDR3 reads TGCGCCAGCAGCCCAACAGGGACAGATACGCAGTATTTT. This chain joins TRBV5-1 and TRBJ2-3, with a possible D match to TRBD1 (6 bases). From germline, CDR1 is SGHRS and CDR2 YFSETQ. The CDR3 contains 13 residues. V was shortened by 4 bases and J by 3 bases, with 9 bases between the two germline ends.